The 27 T cell receptor beta chains below were found in one sample sequenced in a study of T cells after yellow fever vaccination. TCRdb re-called the 5' RACE reads through MiXCR, storing one row per CDR3 protein. The sample includes approximately 90,000 distinct CDR3 sequences, roughly 5.2% of them seen just once. Sample: CD8+ T cells sorted from PBMCs, taken 10 days after the yellow fever booster vaccination. Receptors originate from a man between 18 and 35 years old who received the YFV17D yellow fever vaccine.

This clonotype was detected only a few times. The rearrangement uses TRBV7-2 and TRBJ1-5; 8 positions match TRBD1. CDR3 length equals 14 residues. Germline CDR1 and CDR2: SGHTA and FQGNSA. V was clipped by 5 bases and J by 6 bases; unmatched bases: 6. The CDR3 DNA is TGTGCCAGCAGCCCAGGGGGCTTTACTCAGCCCCAGCATTTT. Translated: CASSPGGFTQPQHF.

The chain couples TRBV4-3 to TRBJ1-4, with D perhaps TRBD1 (6 bases). The germline gives CDR1 LGHNA, CDR2 YSLEER. There are 14 residues in the CDR3. Trimming left V 2 bases short and J 4 bases short, with 8 bases between. This CDR3 reads CASSQTGINEKLFF. CDR3 coding DNA: TGCGCCAGCAGCCAAACAGGGATTAATGAAAAACTGTTTTTT.

This clonotype was counted a few times. The V call is TRBV5-1, the J call TRBJ1-1, with 9 bases lining up with TRBD1. V lost 2 bases to trimming and J lost 4 bases; unmatched junction nucleotides: 6. This CDR3 spans 15 amino acids. The germline gives CDR1 SGHRS, CDR2 YFSETQ. DNA of the CDR3: TGCGCCAGCAGCTTCACAGGGGGCCTGTCCACTGAAGCTTTCTTT. Translation gives CASSFTGGLSTEAFF.

Only a few counts were recorded for this clonotype. The chain combines TRBV5-6 with TRBJ1-6; 8 positions match TRBD1. Germline V gene data show CDR1 as SGHDT and CDR2 as YYEEEE. The CDR3 is made up of 14 amino acids. J gave up 9 bases and V 0 bases, and 2 bases lay outside the gene matches. As DNA, the CDR3 is TGTGCCAGCAGCTTGGGGACAGGGCCTTCACCCCTCCACTTT. Its protein product is CASSLGTGPSPLHF.

This clonotype has ten or more counts. The chain is built from TRBV5-5 and TRBJ2-7, with TRBD1 matching over 9 bases. The V gene end was trimmed by 4 bases and the J gene end by 3 bases; junction bases not matched to a gene: 5. This CDR3 spans 14 amino acids. The germline V gene encodes CDR1 SGHKS and CDR2 YYEKEE (reference sequence). In nucleotides, the CDR3 is TGTGCCAGCAGCCCGGGACAGGGCAGCTACGAGCAGTACTTC. Amino acid sequence: CASSPGQGSYEQYF.

The table lists this clonotype with a few counts. J is TRBJ2-3 and V is TRBV7-9; 7 bases match TRBD1. Per the germline V gene, CDR1 is SEHNR and CDR2 is FQNEAQ (reference sequence). The length of the CDR3 is 13 residues. V lost 5 bases to trimming and J lost 6 bases; unmatched junction nucleotides: 5. CDR3 sequence reads: CASSPETGDTQYF. The DNA of the CDR3 is TGTGCCAGCAGCCCAGAGACAGGGGATACGCAGTATTTT.

The sample holds a few counts of this clonotype. The gene calls are TRBV24-1 and TRBJ1-2; D remains ambiguous. V lost 1 base, J lost 7 bases, and 9 bases lay in between. The CDR3 has 13 amino acids. Germline values: CDR1 KGHDR, CDR2 SFDVKD. The CDR3 loop reads CATSDFAGTGYTF. As DNA, the CDR3 is TGTGCCACCAGTGATTTCGCAGGAACTGGCTACACCTTC.

This sequence joins TRBV19 and TRBJ2-1; the D gene is possibly TRBD1 (5 bases). Germline CDR1 reads LNHDA; CDR2 reads SQIVND (reference sequence). This CDR3 spans 17 amino acids. The ends were cut back, 3 bases at V and 1 base at J, with 16 bases in the middle. CDR3 DNA sequence: TGTGCCAGTAGTATTACGCAGGGCCTAATTTCCTACAATGAGCAGTTCTTC. It encodes CASSITQGLISYNEQFF.

The chain carries TRBV12-3 or TRBV12-4 and TRBJ1-4; TRBD1 might be the D (5 bases). The CDR3 spans 17 residues. Trimming removed 7 bases from V and 3 bases from J, with 21 bases in between. This CDR3 is CASTSSGGMSANEKLFF. The CDR3 nucleotides read TGTGCCAGCACTTCCTCCGGGGGGATGTCAGCTAATGAAAAACTGTTTTTT.

This clonotype was counted between two and nine times. V gene TRBV11-2 combines with J gene TRBJ2-5; D gene uncertain. The CDR3 is made up of 15 amino acids. Germline values: CDR1 SGHAT, CDR2 FQNNGV. The germline V and J ends were trimmed by 8 bases and 2 bases, with 18 bases remaining between them. The DNA for the CDR3 is TGTGCCAGCGCTAGACGGTCGCAGGAGCAAGAGACCCAGTACTTC. Translation gives CASARRSQEQETQYF.

Many counts were recorded for this clonotype. This chain connects TRBV5-6 to TRBJ2-5; D may be TRBD1 (6 bases). V lost 0 bases to trimming and J lost 1 base, with 7 bases between them. Germline V CDR1 and CDR2: SGHDT, YYEEEE. This CDR3 region has 14 residues. The CDR3 sequence is CASSLGGGQETQYF. Here the CDR3 DNA reads TGTGCCAGCAGCTTGGGAGGGGGCCAAGAGACCCAGTACTTC.

This clonotype was picked up many times. The rearrangement joins TRBV5-1 to TRBJ2-3, with 12 bases that match TRBD2. V gave up 0 bases and J gave up 2 bases; unmatched junction bases: 4. Germline-derived CDR1 and CDR2 are SGHRS and YFSETQ. The CDR3 sequence is 17 residues long. The CDR3 DNA is TGCGCCAGCAGCTTGGGAACTAGCGGGGGGATCACAGATACGCAGTATTTT. Translation: CASSLGTSGGITDTQYF. The full variable domain, rest sourced from reference TRBV5-1 and TRBJ2-3, is KAGVTQTPRYLIKTRGQQVTLSCSPISGHRSVSWYQQTPGQGLQFLFEYFSETQRNKGNFPGRFSGRQFSNSRSEMNVSTLELGDSALYLCASSLGTSGGITDTQYFGPGTRLTVL.

This clonotype was picked up a small number of times. The gene calls are TRBV28 and TRBJ2-7, with D tentatively TRBD1 (5 bases). This CDR3 spans 15 amino acids. Trimming stripped 1 base from V and 2 bases from J, with 12 bases between. CDR1 and CDR2 (germline): MDHEN, SYDVKM. The CDR3: CASSLSQGLPYEQYF. The CDR3 DNA reads TGTGCCAGCAGTTTATCCCAGGGTTTGCCCTACGAGCAGTACTTC. Full variable domain (missing parts from reference TRBV28 and TRBJ2-7): DVKVTQSSRYLVKRTGEKVFLECVQDMDHENMFWYRQDPGLGLRLIYFSYDVKMKEKGDIPEGYSVSREKKERFSLILESASTNQTSMYLCASSLSQGLPYEQYFGPGTRLTVT.

This clonotype occurred a few times. The chain couples TRBV4-3 to TRBJ1-1; weak D call: TRBD1 (6 bases). Germline V gene sequence: CDR1 LGHNA, CDR2 YSLEER. Deletions cut 1 base from V and 0 bases from J, with 21 bases between. The CDR3 is 19 amino acids. CDR3 sequence reads: CASSQALGGRVGLNTEAFF. The DNA of the CDR3 is TGCGCCAGCAGCCAAGCCCTAGGGGGGAGGGTGGGCCTGAACACTGAAGCTTTCTTT.

The chain recombines TRBV28 with TRBJ2-2; 7 positions match TRBD2. The CDR3 totals 15 residues. Germline lookup yields CDR1 MDHEN and CDR2 SYDVKM. The J segment lost 5 bases and the V segment lost 2 bases, leaving 5 bases of the junction unmatched. The chain's CDR3 is CASSLAGEGTGELFF. The CDR3 bases are TGTGCCAGCAGTTTAGCGGGGGAGGGGACCGGGGAGCTGTTTTTT.

J is TRBJ2-1 and V is TRBV11-2; D uncertain. The CDR3 consists of 15 residues. V was clipped by 4 bases and J by 3 bases, with 13 bases between them. Germline V gene lookup returns CDR1 SGHAT and CDR2 FQNNGV. CDR3 sequence reads: CASSSLLQRYNEQFF. The CDR3 DNA sequence: TGTGCCAGCAGCTCCCTACTTCAACGCTACAATGAGCAGTTCTTC.

Only a few counts were recorded for this clonotype. The chain is built from TRBV7-9 and TRBJ2-7; D is undetermined. Germline V gives CDR1 SEHNR, CDR2 FQNEAQ (reference sequence). Trimming removed 5 bases at V and 1 base at J, with 15 bases between. The CDR3 runs 15 residues. The CDR3 DNA reads TGTGCCAGCAGCATATCCAGAGGCCCGTCCTACGAGCAGTACTTC. It encodes CASSISRGPSYEQYF.

The chain is built from TRBV4-3 and TRBJ2-1; 9 bases line up with TRBD2. Losses at the gene ends were 0 bases for V and 7 bases for J; bases not matched to a gene: 4. The germline gives CDR1 LGHNA, CDR2 YSLEER. CDR3 size: 15 residues. This CDR3 reads CASSQDSSGANEQFF. Written as DNA, the CDR3 is TGCGCCAGCAGCCAAGATTCTAGCGGGGCGAATGAGCAGTTCTTC.

Only a few counts were recorded for this clonotype. V and J are TRBV6-2 or TRBV6-3 and TRBJ2-5; D uncertain. Germline V lookup: CDR1 MNHEY, CDR2 SVGEGT. This CDR3 is 13 amino acids long. Trimming left V 5 bases short and J 5 bases short, with 12 bases between. CDR3 protein: CASSRSIEETQYF. CDR3 bases: TGTGCCAGCAGTCGGTCCATTGAGGAGACCCAGTACTTC.

The rearrangement links TRBV30 to TRBJ1-2; D is unresolved. Germline V CDR1 and CDR2: GTSNPN, SVGIG (reference sequence). V was cut by 2 bases and J by 5 bases, with 12 bases left in between. CDR3 size: 13 residues. The CDR3 region has the DNA TGTGCCTGGAGTAAGGCAGGCCCGTATGGCTACACCTTC. It translates to CAWSKAGPYGYTF.

The sample holds many counts of this clonotype. The chain employs TRBV12-3 or TRBV12-4 and TRBJ1-2, with D possibly TRBD1 on 5 matching bases. Trimming pared 6 bases from V and 4 bases from J, leaving 15 bases between. CDR3 length: 14 residues. CDR3 nucleotides: TGTGCCAGCAGCCCAGGGTTGGTCCCCTATGGCTACACCTTC. This sequence encodes CASSPGLVPYGYTF.

This clonotype was detected only a few times. The rearrangement links TRBV5-1 to TRBJ2-5; no reliable D call. The CDR3 has 14 amino acids. Deletions cut 0 bases from V and 2 bases from J, with 8 bases between. CDR1 is SGHRS, CDR2 YFSETQ, per germline. The CDR3: CASSLARLQETQYF. The CDR3 region has the DNA TGCGCCAGCAGCTTGGCCAGGCTACAAGAGACCCAGTACTTC.

This clonotype was counted many times. This chain joins TRBV7-9 and TRBJ1-1; TRBD1 might be the D (5 bases). This CDR3 has 16 residues. Germline CDR1 and CDR2: SEHNR and FQNEAQ (reference sequence). V shed 5 bases and J shed 2 bases, with 18 bases lying between them. The CDR3 region has the DNA TGTGCCAGCAGCCCTGACGCCGACAGACCAAACACTGAAGCTTTCTTT. As protein: CASSPDADRPNTEAFF.

This clonotype has more than one count but fewer than ten. V gene TRBV27 combines with J gene TRBJ2-1; 10 bases map to TRBD2. The CDR3 is 20 residues long. Germline V gene data show CDR1 as MNHEY and CDR2 as SMNVEV (reference sequence). The trim removed 2 bases at V and 5 bases at J, leaving 18 bases unmatched. This CDR3 reads CASSLRALVWGLAGDNEQFF. CDR3 DNA sequence: TGTGCCAGCAGTTTAAGAGCGTTAGTGTGGGGTCTAGCGGGGGACAATGAGCAGTTCTTC.

This clonotype was found a few times. The gene calls are TRBV9 and TRBJ1-3; the D is unclear. Germline CDR1 is SGDLS and CDR2 is YYNGEE. V dropped 3 bases and J dropped 4 bases, with 5 bases sitting between them. This CDR3 is built from 12 residues. CDR3 protein: CASSGAGNTIYF. The DNA of the CDR3 is TGTGCCAGCAGCGGCGCGGGAAACACCATATATTTT. Supplemented by reference TRBV9 and TRBJ1-3, the full variable domain reads DSGVTQTPKHLITATGQRVTLRCSPRSGDLSVYWYQQSLDQGLQFLIQYYNGEERAKGNILERFSAQQFPDLHSELNLSSLELGDSALYFCASSGAGNTIYFGEGSWLTVV.

This rearrangement joins TRBV20-1 to TRBJ2-1, with 11 bases that match TRBD2. The length of the CDR3 is 18 residues. The V gene end was trimmed by 0 bases and the J gene end by 2 bases; junction bases not matched to a gene: 9. The germline V gene encodes CDR1 DFQATT and CDR2 SNEGSKA (reference sequence). CDR3 residues: CSARDWLAGGITYNEQFF. The CDR3 bases are TGCAGTGCTAGAGATTGGCTAGCGGGGGGAATAACCTACAATGAGCAGTTCTTC.

The chain is built from TRBV4-1 and TRBJ1-1; TRBD1 might be the D (6 bases). The CDR3 length is 11 residues. Per the germline V gene, CDR1 is MGHRA and CDR2 is YSYEKL. V shed 1 base and J shed 11 bases, with 8 bases lying between them. The CDR3: CASSQGGLAFF. The CDR3 nucleotides are TGCGCCAGCAGCCAAGGGGGGCTGGCTTTCTTT.